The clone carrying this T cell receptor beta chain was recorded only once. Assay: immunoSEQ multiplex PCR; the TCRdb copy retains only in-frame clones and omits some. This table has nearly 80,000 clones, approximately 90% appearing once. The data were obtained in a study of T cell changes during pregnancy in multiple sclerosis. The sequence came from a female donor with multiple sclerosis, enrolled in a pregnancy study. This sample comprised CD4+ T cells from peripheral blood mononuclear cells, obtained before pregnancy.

As DNA, the CDR3 is TGTGCCAGCAGGTCAGACAGGGGGCGGTGGAATGAAGCTTTCTTT. It codes for CASRSDRGRWNEAFF. V is TRBV5-6 and J is TRBJ1-1; TRBD1 agrees at 10 bases. Germline values: CDR1 SGHDT, CDR2 YYEEEE. J lost 7 bases, V lost 5 bases, and 11 bases had no gene match. This CDR3 is 15 amino acids long.